A single sample gave rise to the 11 T cell receptor beta chains below, sequenced in a study of OX40 agonist ivuxolimab in advanced cancers. Sequencing was performed with immunoSEQ multiplex PCR; in TCRdb, only in-frame clones are kept and a portion is missing. The sample gives nearly 50,000 clones, around nine tenths of which show up once; 6.7% is in the top ten. The sequencing here drew on CD4+ or CD8+ T cells sorted from blood, taken in a trial of the OX40 agonist ivuxolimab. The receptors come from an adult with an advanced solid tumor such as melanoma, head and neck, liver or kidney cancer.

V and J are TRBV27 and TRBJ1-2; D possibly corresponds to TRBD1 (5 bases). Germline assignment: CDR1 MNHEY and CDR2 SMNVEV (reference sequence). V dropped 7 bases and J dropped 3 bases, with 21 bases sitting between them. This CDR3 spans 16 amino acids. CDR3 sequence (DNA): TGTGCCAGCATACCAAGGGGAGGGTATTCGCACTATGGCTACACCTTC. As protein: CASIPRGGYSHYGYTF.

The chain is built from TRBV27 and TRBJ1-6; TRBD1 agrees at 9 bases. Germline CDR1 and CDR2: MNHEY and SMNVEV (reference sequence). CDR3 length: 16 residues. The junction had 7 bases not matched to a gene; V was cut back by 3 bases and J by 7 bases. The CDR3 loop is CASSFLADRGNSPLHF. CDR3 coding DNA: TGTGCCAGCAGTTTCCTCGCTGACAGGGGGAATTCACCCCTCCACTTT.

The genes are TRBV5-4 and TRBJ1-1; D is uncertain. The germline V gene has CDR1 SGHNT and CDR2 YYREEE (reference sequence). The CDR3 has 14 amino acids. V was shortened by 0 bases and J by 0 bases, with 6 bases between the two germline ends. CDR3 nucleotides: TGTGCCAGCAGCTTGGACGCGGTGAACACTGAAGCTTTCTTT. Translating gives CASSLDAVNTEAFF.

As regards this clone: Other DNA sequences from this sample encode an identical CDR3 as well. This rearrangement joins TRBV27 to TRBJ1-6; D is unclear. The V end lost 8 bases, the J end lost 3 bases, and 5 bases lay between the germline ends. CDR3 length: 12 residues. Germline V gene sequence: CDR1 MNHEY, CDR2 SMNVEV (reference sequence). For the CDR3, the DNA is TGTGCCAGCCGGAACTATAATTCACCCCTCCACTTT. Translating it yields CASRNYNSPLHF.

The chain uses TRBV15 and TRBJ2-7; 9 positions match TRBD1. V trimming: 4 bases; J trimming: 7 bases; junction bases outside the gene matches: 2. Looked up from germline, CDR1 is LNHNV and CDR2 is YYDKDF (reference sequence). CDR3 length: 12 amino acids. CDR3 in amino acids: CATSIDRGEQYV. The CDR3 coding sequence is TGTGCCACCAGCATAGACAGGGGGGAGCAGTACGTC.

This sequence joins TRBV10-3 and TRBJ2-7; D possibly uses TRBD1 or TRBD2 (5 bases each). Germline loops: CDR1 ENHRY, CDR2 SYGVKD. CDR3 length equals 12 residues. CDR3 sequence reads: CASGQHPYEQYV. DNA for the CDR3: TGTGCGTCGGGGCAGCATCCCTACGAGCAGTACGTC.

The V and J genes are TRBV4-1 and TRBJ1-2; D may be TRBD1 (5 bases). V was cut by 4 bases and J by 4 bases, with 13 bases left in between. CDR1 and CDR2 (germline): MGHRA, YSYEKL. This CDR3 is built from 14 residues. The CDR3 sequence is CASSPTIGGYGYTF. DNA for the CDR3: TGCGCCAGCAGCCCGACCATCGGGGGCTATGGCTACACCTTC.

As concerns this clone: The limits of the CDR3 on the DNA are not certain, so only TCRdb's listed CDR3 is given. Different DNA sequences within this sample yield the same CDR3. The chain links TRBV28 to TRBJ1-1; TRBD1 reflects the table's D call only, with no check against the DNA. Germline loops: CDR1 MDHEN, CDR2 SYDVKM. A total of 18 residues make up the CDR3, ends included. The CDR3 sequence is CASSSSPGQGGMNTEAFF.

The CDR3 sequence: CSVADRGGNSGANVLTF. Written as DNA, the CDR3 is TGCAGCGTTGCGGACAGGGGTGGCAACTCTGGGGCCAACGTCCTGACTTTC. This rearrangement joins TRBV29-1 to TRBJ2-6; 9 nucleotides align to TRBD1. CDR1 is SQVTM and CDR2 is ANQGSEA in the germline V gene. This CDR3 has 17 amino acids. J gave up 0 bases and V 4 bases, and 7 bases lay outside the gene matches.

CDR3 in DNA: TGCGCCAGCAGCCAAGATCCCCTGGGGGATGATGAGCAGTTCTTC. Protein: CASSQDPLGDDEQFF. The chain is built from TRBV4-1 and TRBJ2-1, with D perhaps matching TRBD1 or TRBD2 (5 bases each). The CDR3 runs to 15 residues. Germline V lookup: CDR1 MGHRA, CDR2 YSYEKL. The V end was cut by 0 bases, the J end by 8 bases, with 14 bases between.

V and J are TRBV2 and TRBJ2-2; D is ambiguous. The CDR3 contains 16 residues. The germline V gene encodes CDR1 SNHLY and CDR2 FYNNEI. V was cut by 1 base and J by 4 bases, with 13 bases left in between. CDR3 nucleotides: TGTGCCAGCAGTGAAGGGGGATCTTACCTCACCGGGGAGCTGTTTTTT. This gives the protein CASSEGGSYLTGELFF.